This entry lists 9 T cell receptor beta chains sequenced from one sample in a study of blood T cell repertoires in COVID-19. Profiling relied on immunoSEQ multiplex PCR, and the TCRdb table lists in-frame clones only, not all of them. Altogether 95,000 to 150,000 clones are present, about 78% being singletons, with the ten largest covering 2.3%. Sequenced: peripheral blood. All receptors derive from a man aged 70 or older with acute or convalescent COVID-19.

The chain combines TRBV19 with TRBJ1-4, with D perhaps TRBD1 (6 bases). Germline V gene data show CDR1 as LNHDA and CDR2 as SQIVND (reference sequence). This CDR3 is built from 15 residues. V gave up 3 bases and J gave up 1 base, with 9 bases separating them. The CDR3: CASSIPGETNEKLFF. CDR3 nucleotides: TGTGCCAGTAGTATCCCAGGGGAAACTAATGAAAAACTGTTTTTT.

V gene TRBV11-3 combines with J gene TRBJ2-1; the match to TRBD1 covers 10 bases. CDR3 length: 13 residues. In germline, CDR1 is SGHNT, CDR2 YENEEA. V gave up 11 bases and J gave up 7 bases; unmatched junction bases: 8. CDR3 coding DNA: TGTGCCGCCGGGACAGGGGTGGGAAATGAGCAGTTCTTC. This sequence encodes CAAGTGVGNEQFF.

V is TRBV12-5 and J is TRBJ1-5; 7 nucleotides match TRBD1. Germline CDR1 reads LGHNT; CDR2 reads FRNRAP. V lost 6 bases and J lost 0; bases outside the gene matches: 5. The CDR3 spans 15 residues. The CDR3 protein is CASGTTGSSNQPQHF. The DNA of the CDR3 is TGTGCTAGTGGAACGACAGGGAGTAGCAATCAGCCCCAGCATTTT.

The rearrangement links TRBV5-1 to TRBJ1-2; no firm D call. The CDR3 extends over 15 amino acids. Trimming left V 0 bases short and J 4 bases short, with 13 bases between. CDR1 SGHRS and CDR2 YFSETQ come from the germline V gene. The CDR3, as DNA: TGCGCCAGCAGCTTGGCATTACAGTCCGTCTATGGCTACACCTTC. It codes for CASSLALQSVYGYTF.

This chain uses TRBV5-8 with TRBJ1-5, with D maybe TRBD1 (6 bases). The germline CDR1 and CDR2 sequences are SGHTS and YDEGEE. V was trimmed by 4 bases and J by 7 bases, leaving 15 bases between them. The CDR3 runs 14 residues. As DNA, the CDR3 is TGTGCCAGCAGCCCTCGCAGGGGTGGGCAGCCCCAGCATTTT. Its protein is CASSPRRGGQPQHF.

The CDR3 nucleotides are TGTGCCAGCAGCCAAAAGGGCCCCGGCCTAGCGGCCGTCCAGTTCTTC. Translating it yields CASSQKGPGLAAVQFF. The chain links TRBV3-1 (or the pseudogene TRBV3-2) to TRBJ2-1; 7 bases are shared with TRBD2. CDR3 length equals 16 residues. Germline CDR1 LGHDT, CDR2 YNNKEL (reference sequence). The ends lost 2 bases at V and 13 bases at J; junction bases unmatched: 17.

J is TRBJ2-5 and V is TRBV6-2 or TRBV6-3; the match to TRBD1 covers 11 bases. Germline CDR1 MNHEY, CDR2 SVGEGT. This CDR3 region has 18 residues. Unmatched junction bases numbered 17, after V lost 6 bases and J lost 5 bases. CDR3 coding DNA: TGTGCCAGCAGCCTAGATCTCGGACAGGGGGCGGTATTGGAGACCCAGTACTTC. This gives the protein CASSLDLGQGAVLETQYF.

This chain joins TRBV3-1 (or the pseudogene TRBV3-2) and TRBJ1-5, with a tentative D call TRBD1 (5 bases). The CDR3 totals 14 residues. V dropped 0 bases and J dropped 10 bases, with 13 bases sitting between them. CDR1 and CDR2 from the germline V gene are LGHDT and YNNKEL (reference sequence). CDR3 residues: CASSQDTTRGPQHF. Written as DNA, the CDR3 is TGTGCCAGCAGCCAAGACACGACAAGGGGACCCCAGCATTTT.

This CDR3 reads CASKGTLGPQHF. The CDR3 coding sequence is TGTGCCAGCAAGGGGACATTGGGGCCCCAGCATTTT. V is TRBV6-5 and J is TRBJ1-5, with D perhaps TRBD1 (6 bases). Germline V gene lookup returns CDR1 MNHEY and CDR2 SVGAGI. V lost 7 bases and J lost 9, with 13 bases in between. The length of the CDR3 is 12 residues.